This T cell receptor (beta chain) stems from a study of blood T cells in healthy people across ages. With 5 bases clipped from V and 7 bases from J, the junction kept 10 bases outside the gene matches. The CDR3 length is 15 residues. Germline V gives CDR1 SGHTA, CDR2 FQGNSA. This clonotype was seen a handful of times. Then a second PCR, running about 6 to 12 cycles, was carried out with a sample-barcoded 5' primer and a J-beta primer mix. TCRdb re-derived calls from the 5' RACE reads in MiXCR, one entry per CDR3 protein. This sample yields around 820,000 distinct CDR3 sequences, of which around a quarter are seen a single time; under 4% belongs to the top ten. Separately, the same data were catalogued under a study of T cells of mothers and their children.

Sequencing input: blood. The receptor comes from a boy aged 5-17 years in good health. J is TRBJ2-1 and V is TRBV7-2, with 8 positions matching TRBD2. CDR3 in DNA: TGTGCCAGCAGCCGGGCGGGGGGCGGAGGAAATGAGCAGTTCTTC. It is translated as CASSRAGGGGNEQFF.